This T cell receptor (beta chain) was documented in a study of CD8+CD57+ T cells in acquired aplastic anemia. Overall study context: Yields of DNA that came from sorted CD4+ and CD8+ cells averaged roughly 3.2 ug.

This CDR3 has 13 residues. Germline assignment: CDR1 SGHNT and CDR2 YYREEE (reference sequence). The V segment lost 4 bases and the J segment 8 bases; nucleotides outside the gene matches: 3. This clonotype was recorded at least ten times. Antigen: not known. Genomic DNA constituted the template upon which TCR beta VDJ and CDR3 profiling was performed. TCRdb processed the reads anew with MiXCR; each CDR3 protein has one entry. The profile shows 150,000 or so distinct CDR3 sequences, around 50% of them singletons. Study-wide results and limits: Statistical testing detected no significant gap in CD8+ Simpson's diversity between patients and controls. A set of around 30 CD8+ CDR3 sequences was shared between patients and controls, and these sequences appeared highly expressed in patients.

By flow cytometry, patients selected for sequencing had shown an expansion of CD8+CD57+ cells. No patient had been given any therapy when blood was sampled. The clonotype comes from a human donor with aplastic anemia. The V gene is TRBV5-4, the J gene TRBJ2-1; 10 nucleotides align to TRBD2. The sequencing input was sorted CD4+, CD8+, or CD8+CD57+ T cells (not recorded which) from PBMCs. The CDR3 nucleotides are TGTGCCAGCAGCGCTAGCGGGAGCTATGAGCAGTTCTTC. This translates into CASSASGSYEQFF.